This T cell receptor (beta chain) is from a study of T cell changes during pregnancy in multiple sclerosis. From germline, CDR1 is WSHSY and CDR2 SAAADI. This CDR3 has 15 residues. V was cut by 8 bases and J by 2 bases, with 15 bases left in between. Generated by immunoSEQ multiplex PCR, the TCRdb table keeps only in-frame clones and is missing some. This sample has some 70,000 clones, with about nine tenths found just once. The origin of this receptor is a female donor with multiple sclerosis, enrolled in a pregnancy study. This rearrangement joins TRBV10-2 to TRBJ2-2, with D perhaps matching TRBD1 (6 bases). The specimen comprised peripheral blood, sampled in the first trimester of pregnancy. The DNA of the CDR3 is TGCGCCAGCTTGCCTCAGGGGATAAACACCGGGGAGCTGTTTTTT. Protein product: CASLPQGINTGELFF.